This TCR beta chain was documented in a study of blood T cells in healthy people across ages. Study-wide results and caveats: Long-lived and aged donors differed, with more naive CD4+ cells and higher diversity in the long-lived.

Together with a sample-barcoded 5' primer, a J-beta primer mix was included in a second PCR lasting 7 to 11 cycles. From the 5' RACE reads, TCRdb called clonotypes with MiXCR, one entry per CDR3 protein. Among more than 900,000 distinct CDR3 sequences listed, about 28% were seen once. A remark on this clonotype: Its antigen is still unknown.

Donors were systemically healthy Caucasian individuals from Russia aged about 6 to 95 years. Every donor contributed around 10 milliliters of peripheral blood by blood draw. The same specimen was also included in a second study, on T cells of mothers and their children. This second report adds: Donation was provided by three healthy Caucasian mothers along with their six children.

The sequence was collected from a woman between 40 and 50 years old in good health. Material for sequencing was blood.

The CDR3 loop reads CASSGGYNTEQYF. The CDR3, as DNA: TGTGCCAGCAGTGGGGGGTACAACACCGAGCAGTACTTC. The chain couples TRBV6-1 to TRBJ2-7; the D call may be TRBD1 or TRBD2 (5 bases each). Germline CDR1 and CDR2: MNHNS and SASEGT. Trimming removed 4 bases at V and 6 bases at J, with 13 bases between. The length of the CDR3 is 13 residues.